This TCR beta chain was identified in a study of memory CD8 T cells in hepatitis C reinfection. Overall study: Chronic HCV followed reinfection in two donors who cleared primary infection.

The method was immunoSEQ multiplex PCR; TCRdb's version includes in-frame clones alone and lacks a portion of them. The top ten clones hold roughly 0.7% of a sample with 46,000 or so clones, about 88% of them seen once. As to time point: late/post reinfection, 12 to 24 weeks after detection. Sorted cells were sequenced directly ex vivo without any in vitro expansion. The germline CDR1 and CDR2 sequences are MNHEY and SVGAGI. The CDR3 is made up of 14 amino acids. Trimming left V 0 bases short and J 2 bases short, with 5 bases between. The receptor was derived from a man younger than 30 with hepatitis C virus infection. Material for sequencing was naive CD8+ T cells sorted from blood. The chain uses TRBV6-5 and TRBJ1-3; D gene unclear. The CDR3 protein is CASSYSGAGNTIYF. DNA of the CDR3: TGTGCCAGCAGTTACTCCGGTGCTGGAAACACCATATATTTT.